This T cell receptor beta chain is from a study of PD-1 blockade in classical Hodgkin lymphoma. Study-wide findings and caveats: By C4D1, CD4+ diversity increased significantly, especially in complete responders.

Per germline, CDR1 SEHNR and CDR2 FQNEAQ (reference sequence). Trimming removed 4 bases at V and 4 bases at J, with 22 bases between. This CDR3 region has 18 residues. Assay: immunoSEQ multiplex PCR; the TCRdb copy retains only in-frame clones and omits some. The sample carries 50,000 or so clones, 65% to 80% recorded once. Time point defined: cycle 4 day 1 (C4D1), after 6 weeks of nivolumab. All patients experienced relapse after autologous stem cell transplantation, and brentuximab vedotin exposure was variable. On this clone: The antigen is unknown.

The source is a human donor with classical Hodgkin lymphoma. Specimen: peripheral blood mononuclear cells (PBMCs), collected before the fourth cycle of nivolumab. This chain joins TRBV7-9 and TRBJ1-4; D is possibly TRBD1 (6 bases). The CDR3 DNA sequence: TGTGCCAGCAGCTCATCAGTAACAGGGACCTTACTTAATGAAAAACTGTTTTTT. Its protein is CASSSSVTGTLLNEKLFF. Full variable domain (remainder filled in from reference TRBV7-9 and TRBJ1-4): DTGVSQNPRHKITKRGQNVTFRCDPISEHNRLYWYRQTLGQGPEFLTYFQNEAQLEKSRLLSDRFSAERPKGSFSTLEIQRTEQGDSAMYLCASSSSVTGTLLNEKLFFGSGTQLSVL.